What follows describes a single T cell receptor (beta chain). As yet, its antigen is unknown. Method: immunoSEQ multiplex PCR; TCRdb's copy keeps in-frame clones and lacks some. Of more than 85,000 clones in the sample, around four fifths are singletons; the top ten hold about 32%. The data were obtained in a study of cytotoxic CD8 clonotypes in ibrutinib-treated CLL. Broader study findings: Sampling time points were not equivalent between sustained-remission and progressing patients. A rise in clonality was seen at ibrutinib response, and a fall back toward baseline was seen at progression.

The sample was PBMCs, taken after 12 months of ibrutinib treatment. This TCR derives from a human donor with chronic lymphocytic leukemia.

The CDR3 loop is CASARQANYGYTF. The CDR3 nucleotides read TGTGCCAGCGCTCGACAGGCAAACTATGGCTACACCTTC. The V and J genes are TRBV6-6 and TRBJ1-2, with a tentative D call TRBD1 (6 bases). Germline assignment: CDR1 MNHNY and CDR2 SVGAGI (reference sequence). The CDR3 totals 13 residues. The V end was cut by 8 bases, the J end by 2 bases, with 12 bases between.